What follows is one TCR beta chain and its context. No antigen is known for it. Nothing much larger sits one base from this clone, and base qualities are not available. This sample was taken from a study of blood T cell repertoires in COVID-19 (dated by TCRdb to 2018 to 2020). For the wider study: Samples from collaborators originated in the United States, Italy and Spain and spanned both the acute and convalescent phases of COVID-19. The material from the prospective study consisted of cDNA or gDNA derived from T cells, B-cell-depleted T cells, or PBMCs. Subjects who had been exposed to COVID-19, were actively infected with it, or had recovered from it provided the deeply sampled blood TCRbeta repertoires that made up the dataset. The repertoires were made available in a free public database intended to serve as a resource for research on the immune response to SARS-CoV-2. Samples came from the ongoing ImmuneRACE study (first 160 participants) plus 1,254 subjects from 6 global collaborators. Sample metadata almost always included a de-identified subject ID, COVID-19 status, age in years and sex. Where available, HLA class I and class II types were taken from metadata supplied by the sample provider and were not determined by assay-based typing.

Broader findings and caveats from the paper: How much clinical and demographic metadata was included differed by source and by participant, and the metadata was provided uncurated.

TCRbeta CDR3 regions were amplified from genomic DNA using the immunoSEQ Assay, a bias-controlled multiplex PCR. The paper's processing steps were these. The number of nucleated cells in each sample was estimated by amplification of reference gene primers within the assay. To quantify the absolute abundance of each unique TCRbeta CDR3 rearrangement, sequence reads were collapsed and filtered. For each sample, productive Simpson clonality was calculated as the square root of Simpson's diversity index across productive rearrangements. Held by TCRdb, this immuneACCESS table contains in-frame sequences only and omits some clones. Under half of the omission traces to an unresolved V gene where checked; the cause of the rest is unknown. The V and J calls and clone size come from that table; D and trimming were worked out from the DNA. The sample contains under 45,000 clones, around 90% of them found a single time. Of the sample, 1% to 1.5% falls within the top ten clones.

Whole blood was collected in K2EDTA tubes by collaborating institutions according to the institutions' own protocols. Collaborator samples were shipped for TCRbeta analysis as frozen whole blood, isolated PBMCs, or DNA extracted from either sample type. The clonotype originates from a woman in her forties with acute or convalescent COVID-19. The specimen sequenced was peripheral blood.

The nucleotide sequence reads as follows: TGTGCCAGCAGCTTGACAGGGTTTGAAGCTTTCTTT. Its protein is CASSLTGFEAFF. This receptor chain uses TRBV13 and TRBJ1-1; TRBD1 agrees with 7 junctional bases. Counted from cysteine to phenylalanine, this CDR3 has 12 amino acids. Only the CDR3 portion is preserved as DNA: 36 bases, with reading frame beginning at the first base. The CDR1 and CDR2 encoded by the germline V gene (reference sequence) are PRHDT and FYEKMQ. V trim: 3 bases; J trim: 7 bases; unmatched bases: 2.